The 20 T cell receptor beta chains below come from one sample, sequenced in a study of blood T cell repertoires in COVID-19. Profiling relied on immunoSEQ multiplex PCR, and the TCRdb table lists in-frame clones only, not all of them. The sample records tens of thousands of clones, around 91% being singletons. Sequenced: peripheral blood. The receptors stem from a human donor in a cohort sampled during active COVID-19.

As DNA, the CDR3 is TGCGCCAGCAGCTTTAAGGACAGGGAACCTAACTATGGCTACACCTTC. Translated: CASSFKDREPNYGYTF. The V and J genes are TRBV5-1 and TRBJ1-2; 8 bases map to TRBD1. V dropped 2 bases and J dropped 0; count of bases not matched to a gene: 6. CDR1 is SGHRS, CDR2 YFSETQ, per germline. The CDR3 covers 16 residues.

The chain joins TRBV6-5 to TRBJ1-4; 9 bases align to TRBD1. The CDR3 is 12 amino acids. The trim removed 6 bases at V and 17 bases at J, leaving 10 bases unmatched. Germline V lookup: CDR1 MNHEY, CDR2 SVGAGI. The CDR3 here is CASRSGTGPNFF. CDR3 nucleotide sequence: TGTGCCAGCAGGAGTGGGACAGGGCCCAATTTTTTT.

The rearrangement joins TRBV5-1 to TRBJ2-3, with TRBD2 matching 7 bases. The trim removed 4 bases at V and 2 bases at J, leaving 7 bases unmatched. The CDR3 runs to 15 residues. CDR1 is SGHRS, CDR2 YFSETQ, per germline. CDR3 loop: CASSVGTIDTDTQYF. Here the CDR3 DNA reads TGCGCCAGCAGCGTAGGGACTATCGACACAGATACGCAGTATTTT.

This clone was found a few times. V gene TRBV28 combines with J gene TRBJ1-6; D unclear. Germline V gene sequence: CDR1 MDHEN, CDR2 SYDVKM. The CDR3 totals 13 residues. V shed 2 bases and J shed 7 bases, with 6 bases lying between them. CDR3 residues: CASSLGGNSPLHF. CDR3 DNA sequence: TGTGCCAGCAGTTTAGGCGGGAATTCACCCCTCCACTTT.

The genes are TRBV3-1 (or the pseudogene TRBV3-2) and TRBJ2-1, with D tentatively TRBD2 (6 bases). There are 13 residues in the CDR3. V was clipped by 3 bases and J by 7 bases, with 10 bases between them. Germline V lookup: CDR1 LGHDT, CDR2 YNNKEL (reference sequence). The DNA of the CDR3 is TGTGCCAGCAGCCACGGGAGCGGAAATGAGCAGTTCTTC. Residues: CASSHGSGNEQFF.

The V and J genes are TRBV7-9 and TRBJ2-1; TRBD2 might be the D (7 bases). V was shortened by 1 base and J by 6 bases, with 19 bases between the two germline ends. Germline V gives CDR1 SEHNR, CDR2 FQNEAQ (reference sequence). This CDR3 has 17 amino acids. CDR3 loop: CASSLGGRGGTFNEQFF. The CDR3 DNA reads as TGTGCCAGCAGCTTAGGAGGGAGGGGGGGCACCTTCAATGAGCAGTTCTTC.

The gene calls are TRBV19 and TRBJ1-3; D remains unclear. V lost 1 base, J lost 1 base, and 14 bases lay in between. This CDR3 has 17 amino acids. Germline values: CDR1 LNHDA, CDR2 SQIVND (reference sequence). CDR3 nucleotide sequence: TGTGCCAGTAGTATAGGCCACAGCCTTACGTCTGGAAACACCATATATTTT. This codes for CASSIGHSLTSGNTIYF.

The CDR3 region is CASSTYYEQYF. The CDR3 nucleotides read TGTGCCAGCAGCACCTACTACGAGCAGTACTTC. The chain is built from TRBV5-6 and TRBJ2-7; no clear D. The CDR3 has 11 amino acids. V dropped 4 bases and J dropped 3 bases, with 5 bases sitting between them. Germline CDR1 and CDR2: SGHDT and YYEEEE.

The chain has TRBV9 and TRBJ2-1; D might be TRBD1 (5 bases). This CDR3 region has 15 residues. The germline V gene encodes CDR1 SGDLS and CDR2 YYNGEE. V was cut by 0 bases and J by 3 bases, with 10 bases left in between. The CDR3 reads CASSVGQGIYNEQFF. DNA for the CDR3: TGTGCCAGCAGCGTAGGCCAGGGAATCTACAATGAGCAGTTCTTC.

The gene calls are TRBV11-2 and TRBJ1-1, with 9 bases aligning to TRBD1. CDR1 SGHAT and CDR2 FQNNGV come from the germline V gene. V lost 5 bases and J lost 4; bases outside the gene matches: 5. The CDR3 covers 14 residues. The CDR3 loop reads CASSKDRGATEAFF. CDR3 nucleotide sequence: TGTGCCAGCAGCAAGGACAGGGGTGCCACTGAAGCTTTCTTT.

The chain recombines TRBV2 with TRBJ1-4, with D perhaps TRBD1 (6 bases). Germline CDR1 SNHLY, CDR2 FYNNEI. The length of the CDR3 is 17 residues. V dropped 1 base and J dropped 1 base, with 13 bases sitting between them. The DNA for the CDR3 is TGTGCCAGCAGTGAAGTAGGCCAGGGGTTAACTAATGAAAAACTGTTTTTT. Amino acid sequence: CASSEVGQGLTNEKLFF.

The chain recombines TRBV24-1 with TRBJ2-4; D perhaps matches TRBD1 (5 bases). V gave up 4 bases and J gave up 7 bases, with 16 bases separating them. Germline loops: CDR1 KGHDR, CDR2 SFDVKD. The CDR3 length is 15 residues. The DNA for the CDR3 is TGTGCCACCAGTGACCCCAAAGGGGCAGGGAACATTCAGTACTTC. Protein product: CATSDPKGAGNIQYF.

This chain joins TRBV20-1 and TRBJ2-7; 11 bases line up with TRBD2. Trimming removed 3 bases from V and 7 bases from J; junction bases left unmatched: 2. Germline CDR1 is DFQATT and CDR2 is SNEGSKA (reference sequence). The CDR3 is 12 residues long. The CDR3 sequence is CSASSGRGEQYF. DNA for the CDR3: TGCAGTGCTAGTAGCGGGAGGGGGGAGCAGTACTTC.

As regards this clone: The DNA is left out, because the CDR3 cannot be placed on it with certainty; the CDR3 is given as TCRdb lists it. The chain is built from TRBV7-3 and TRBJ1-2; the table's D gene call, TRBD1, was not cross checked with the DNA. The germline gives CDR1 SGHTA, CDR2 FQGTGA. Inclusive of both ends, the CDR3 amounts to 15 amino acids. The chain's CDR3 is CASSLSPDNVGQGSF.

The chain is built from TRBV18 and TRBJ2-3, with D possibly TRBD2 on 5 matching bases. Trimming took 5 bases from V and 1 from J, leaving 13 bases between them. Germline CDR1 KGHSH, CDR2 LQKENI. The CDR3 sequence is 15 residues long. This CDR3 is CASSSLSARTDTQYF. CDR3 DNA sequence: TGTGCCAGCTCATCTCTTAGCGCCCGCACAGATACGCAGTATTTT. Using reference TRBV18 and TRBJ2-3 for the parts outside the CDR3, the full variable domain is NAGVMQNPRHLVRRRGQEARLRCSPMKGHSHVYWYRQLPEEGLKFMVYLQKENIIDESGMPKERFSAEFPKEGPSILRIQQVVRGDSAAYFCASSSLSARTDTQYFGPGTRLTVL.

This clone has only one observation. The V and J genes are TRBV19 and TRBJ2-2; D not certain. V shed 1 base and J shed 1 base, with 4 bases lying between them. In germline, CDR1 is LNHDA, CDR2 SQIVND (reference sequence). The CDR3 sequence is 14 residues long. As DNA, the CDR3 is TGTGCCAGTAGTATAGGAGGGAACACCGGGGAGCTGTTTTTT. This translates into CASSIGGNTGELFF. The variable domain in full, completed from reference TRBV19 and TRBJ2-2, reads DGGITQSPKYLFRKEGQNVTLSCEQNLNHDAMYWYRQDPGQGLRLIYYSQIVNDFQKGDIAEGYSVSREKKESFPLTVTSAQKNPTAFYLCASSIGGNTGELFFGEGSRLTVL.

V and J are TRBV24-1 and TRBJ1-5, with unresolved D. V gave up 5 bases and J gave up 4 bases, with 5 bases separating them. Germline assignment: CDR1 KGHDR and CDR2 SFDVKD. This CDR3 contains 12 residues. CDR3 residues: CATSAGNQPQHF. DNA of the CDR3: TGTGCCACCAGTGCGGGAAATCAGCCCCAGCATTTT.

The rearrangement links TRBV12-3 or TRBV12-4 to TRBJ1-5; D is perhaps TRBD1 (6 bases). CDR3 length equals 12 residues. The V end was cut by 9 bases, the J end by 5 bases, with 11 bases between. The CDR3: CASAGGDQPQHF. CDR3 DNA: TGTGCCAGTGCGGGGGGCGATCAGCCCCAGCATTTT.

The CDR3 DNA reads as TGTGCCAGCAGCCATTTGGACATCCCATTTTACTCTGGAAACACCATATATTTT. It translates to CASSHLDIPFYSGNTIYF. The rearrangement joins TRBV3-1 (or the pseudogene TRBV3-2) to TRBJ1-3; possible D gene TRBD1, 5 bases. Trimming cost V 3 bases and J 0 bases, with 18 bases left between them. CDR1 and CDR2 (germline): LGHDT, YNNKEL (reference sequence). The CDR3 has 18 amino acids.

The CDR3 DNA follows: TGCAGCGTTACGGACAGGGGTTCCTACGAGCAGTACTTC. The encoded protein is CSVTDRGSYEQYF. The chain links TRBV29-1 to TRBJ2-7, with 9 bases identical to TRBD1. CDR1 and CDR2 from the germline V gene are SQVTM and ANQGSEA. This CDR3 has 13 residues. After removal of 5 bases from V and 1 base from J, the junction contained 3 bases not matched to a gene.